This T cell receptor beta chain was retrieved from a study of blood T cell repertoires in COVID-19. Across the study: The origin of the acute and convalescent COVID-19 samples was the United States, Italy and Spain. Nucleic acid was either cDNA or gDNA, and it came from T cells, B-cell-depleted T cells, or PBMCs.

V was clipped by 2 bases and J by 7 bases, with 12 bases between them. Germline V gives CDR1 LGHDT, CDR2 YNNKEL (reference sequence). This CDR3 spans 14 amino acids. In the source study's methods: How many nucleated cells were present was estimated from reference gene primer amplification. Some clones are missing from TCRdb's copy, which holds only in-frame ones; the method was immunoSEQ multiplex PCR. D and trimming were read from the DNA, whereas the V and J calls and clone size are those reported in that table. The sample consists of some 87,000 clones, roughly 90% of them appearing once. One Seattle source followed patients from active infection through their disease course.

The sequenced sample consisted of peripheral blood. The receptor's source is a human donor with COVID-19, enrolled during active disease. The donor label of this sample is uncertain. This sequence joins TRBV3-1 (or the pseudogene TRBV3-2) and TRBJ1-5; D remains ambiguous. CDR3 sequence: CASSQLGSLQPQHF. The CDR3 region has the DNA TGTGCCAGCAGCCAACTGGGGAGTCTCCAGCCCCAGCATTTT.